The sequence of this T cell receptor (beta chain) was determined in a study of cytomegalovirus exposure and HLA in healthy donors. The primer mix had 60 Vbeta and 13 Jbeta primers. Profiling relied on immunoSEQ multiplex PCR, and the TCRdb table lists in-frame clones only, not all of them. Altogether 95,000 to 130,000 clones are present, 50% to 70% being singletons, with the ten largest covering 8% to 9.5%. Points from the study as a whole: CMV antigen specificity was confirmed in vitro for a few CMV-associated chains. The study labeled fewer than 200 TCR beta chains cytomegalovirus-associated. Across donors, sequencing depth was assumed by presence/absence analyses to be roughly uniform. TRBV6-2, TRBV6-3 and some other V segments were excluded as indistinguishable.

As regards this clone: No antigen is known for it.

CDR3 length: 16 amino acids. Germline lookup yields CDR1 LNHDA and CDR2 SQIVND (reference sequence). V gave up 4 bases and J gave up 5 bases; unmatched junction bases: 13. Material for sequencing was PBMCs. This sequence originates from a woman in her thirties or forties in good health and CMV-seropositive. The chain has TRBV19 and TRBJ2-7; TRBD1 agrees at 8 bases. DNA for the CDR3: TGTGCCAGTAGTAAGACTCCAGGGGGCCCCTGGCACGAGCAGTACTTC. This translates into CASSKTPGGPWHEQYF.